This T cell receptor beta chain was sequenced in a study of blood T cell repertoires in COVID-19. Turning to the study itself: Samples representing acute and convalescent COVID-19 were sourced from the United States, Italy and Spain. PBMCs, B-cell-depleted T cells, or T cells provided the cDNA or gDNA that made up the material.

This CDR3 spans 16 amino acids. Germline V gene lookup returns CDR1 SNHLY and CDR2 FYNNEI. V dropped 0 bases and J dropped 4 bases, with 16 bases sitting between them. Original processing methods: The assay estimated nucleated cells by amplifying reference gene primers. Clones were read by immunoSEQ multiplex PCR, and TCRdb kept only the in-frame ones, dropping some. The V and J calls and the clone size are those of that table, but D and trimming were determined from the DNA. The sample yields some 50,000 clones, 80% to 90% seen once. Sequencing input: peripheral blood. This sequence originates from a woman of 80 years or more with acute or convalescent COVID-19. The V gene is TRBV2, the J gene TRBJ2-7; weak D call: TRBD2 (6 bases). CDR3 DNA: TGTGCCAGCAGTGAAGCGCGGGACCCCACGTTGTACGAGCAGTACTTC. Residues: CASSEARDPTLYEQYF.